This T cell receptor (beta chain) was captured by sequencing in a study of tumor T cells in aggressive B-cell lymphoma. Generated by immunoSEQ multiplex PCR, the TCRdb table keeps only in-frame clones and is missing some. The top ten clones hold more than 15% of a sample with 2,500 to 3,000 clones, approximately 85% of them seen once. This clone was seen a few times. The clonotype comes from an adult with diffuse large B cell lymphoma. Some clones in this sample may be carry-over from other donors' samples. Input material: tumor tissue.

CDR3 nucleotides: TGCGCCAGCAGCCAAGATCGGACTAGCGGGTACTACAATGAGCAGTTCTTC. Protein sequence: CASSQDRTSGYYNEQFF. The V call is TRBV4-3, the J call TRBJ2-1, with TRBD2 identical over 11 bases. This CDR3 is built from 17 residues. Losses at the gene ends were 0 bases for V and 3 bases for J; bases not matched to a gene: 4. In germline, CDR1 is LGHNA, CDR2 YSLEER.